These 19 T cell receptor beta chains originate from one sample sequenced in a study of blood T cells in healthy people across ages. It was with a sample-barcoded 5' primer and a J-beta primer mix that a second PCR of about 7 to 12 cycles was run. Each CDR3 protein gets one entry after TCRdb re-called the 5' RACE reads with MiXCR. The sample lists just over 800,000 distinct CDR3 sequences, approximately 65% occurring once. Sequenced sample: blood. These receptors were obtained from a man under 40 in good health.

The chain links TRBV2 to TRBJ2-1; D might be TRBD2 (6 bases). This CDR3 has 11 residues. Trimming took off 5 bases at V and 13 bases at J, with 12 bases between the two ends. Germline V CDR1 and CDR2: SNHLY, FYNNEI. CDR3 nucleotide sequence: TGTGCCAGCAGTCCGGGGAGGCCTCAGTTCTTC. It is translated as CASSPGRPQFF.

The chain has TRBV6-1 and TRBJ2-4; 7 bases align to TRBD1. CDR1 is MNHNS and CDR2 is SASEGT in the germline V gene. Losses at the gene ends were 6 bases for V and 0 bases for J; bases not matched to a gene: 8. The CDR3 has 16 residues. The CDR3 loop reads CASRGDRALAKNIQYF. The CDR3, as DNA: TGTGCCAGCAGGGGAGACAGGGCGCTAGCCAAAAACATTCAGTACTTC.

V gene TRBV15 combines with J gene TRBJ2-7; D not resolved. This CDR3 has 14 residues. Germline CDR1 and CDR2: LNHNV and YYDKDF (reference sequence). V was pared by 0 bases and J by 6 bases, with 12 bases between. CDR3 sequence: CATSRDGLGREQYF. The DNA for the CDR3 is TGTGCCACCAGCAGAGATGGGTTAGGGCGCGAGCAGTACTTC.

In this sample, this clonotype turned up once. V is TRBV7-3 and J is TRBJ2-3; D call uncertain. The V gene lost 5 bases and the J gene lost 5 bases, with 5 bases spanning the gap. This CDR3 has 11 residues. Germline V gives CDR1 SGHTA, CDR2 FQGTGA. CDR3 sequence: CASSGKDTQYF. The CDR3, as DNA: TGTGCCAGCAGCGGTAAAGATACGCAGTATTTT.

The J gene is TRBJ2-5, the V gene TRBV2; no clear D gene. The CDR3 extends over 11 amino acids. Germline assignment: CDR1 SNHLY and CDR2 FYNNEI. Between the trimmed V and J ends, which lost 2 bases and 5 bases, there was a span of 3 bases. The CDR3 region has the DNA TGTGCCAGCAGTGAAAGTGAGACCCAGTACTTC. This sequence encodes CASSESETQYF.

CDR3 sequence: CAISESLGGPNEKLFF. Here the CDR3 DNA reads TGTGCCATCAGTGAGTCGCTTGGGGGCCCGAATGAAAAACTGTTTTTT. The rearrangement links TRBV10-3 to TRBJ1-4; weak D call: TRBD1 (6 bases). Germline CDR1 ENHRY, CDR2 SYGVKD. V lost 0 bases, J lost 5 bases, and 13 bases lay in between. This CDR3 spans 16 amino acids.

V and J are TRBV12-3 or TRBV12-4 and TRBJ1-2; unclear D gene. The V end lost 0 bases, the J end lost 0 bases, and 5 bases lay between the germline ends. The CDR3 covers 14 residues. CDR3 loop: CASSLASSNYGYTF. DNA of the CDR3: TGTGCCAGCAGTTTAGCTAGCTCTAACTATGGCTACACCTTC.

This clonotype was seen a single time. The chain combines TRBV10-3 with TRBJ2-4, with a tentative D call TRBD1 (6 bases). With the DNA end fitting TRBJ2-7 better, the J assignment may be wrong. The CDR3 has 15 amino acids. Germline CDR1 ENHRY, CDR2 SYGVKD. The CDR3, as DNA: TGTGCCATCAGTGAGGTGGCGACAGGAGGAAACGAGCAGTACTTC. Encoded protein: CAISEVATGGNEQYF.

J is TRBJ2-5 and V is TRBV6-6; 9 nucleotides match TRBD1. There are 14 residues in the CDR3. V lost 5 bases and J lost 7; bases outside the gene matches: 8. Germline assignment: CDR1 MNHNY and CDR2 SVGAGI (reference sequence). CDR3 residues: CASSRDRAWGTQYF. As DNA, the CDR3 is TGTGCCAGCAGTCGGGACAGGGCATGGGGGACCCAGTACTTC.

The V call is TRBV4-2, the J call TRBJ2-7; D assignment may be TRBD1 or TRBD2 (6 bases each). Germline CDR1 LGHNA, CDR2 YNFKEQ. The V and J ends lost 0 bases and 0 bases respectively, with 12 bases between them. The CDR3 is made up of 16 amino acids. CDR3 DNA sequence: TGTGCCAGCAGCCAAGAGAACGGGGGCCACTCCTACGAGCAGTACTTC. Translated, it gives CASSQENGGHSYEQYF.

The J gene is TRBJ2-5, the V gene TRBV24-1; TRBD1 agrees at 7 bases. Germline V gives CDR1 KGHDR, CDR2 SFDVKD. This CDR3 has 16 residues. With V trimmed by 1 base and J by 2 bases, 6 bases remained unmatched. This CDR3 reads CATSDLLGQEQETQYF. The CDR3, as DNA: TGTGCCACCAGTGATTTACTAGGACAGGAGCAAGAGACCCAGTACTTC.

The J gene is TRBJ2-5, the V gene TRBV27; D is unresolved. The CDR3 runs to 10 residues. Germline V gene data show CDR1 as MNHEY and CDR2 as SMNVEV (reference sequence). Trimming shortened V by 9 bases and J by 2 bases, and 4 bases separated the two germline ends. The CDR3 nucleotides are TGTGCCAGTTTGCAAGAGACCCAGTACTTC. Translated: CASLQETQYF.

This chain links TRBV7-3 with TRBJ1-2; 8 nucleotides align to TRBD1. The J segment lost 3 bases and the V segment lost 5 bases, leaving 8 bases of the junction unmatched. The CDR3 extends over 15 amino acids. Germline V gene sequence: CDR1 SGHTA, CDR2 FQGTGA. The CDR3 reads CASSPPGQEHYGYTF. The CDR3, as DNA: TGTGCCAGCAGCCCTCCGGGACAGGAGCACTATGGCTACACCTTC.

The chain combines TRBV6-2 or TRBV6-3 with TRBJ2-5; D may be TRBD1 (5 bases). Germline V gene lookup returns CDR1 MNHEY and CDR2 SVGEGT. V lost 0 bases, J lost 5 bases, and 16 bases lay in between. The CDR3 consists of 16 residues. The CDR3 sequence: CASSYSGRWVAETQYF. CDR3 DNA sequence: TGTGCCAGCAGTTACTCGGGGCGCTGGGTCGCGGAGACCCAGTACTTC.

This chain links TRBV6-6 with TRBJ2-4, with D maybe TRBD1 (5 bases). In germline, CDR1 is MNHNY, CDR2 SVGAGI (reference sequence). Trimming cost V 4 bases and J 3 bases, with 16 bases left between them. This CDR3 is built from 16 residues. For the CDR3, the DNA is TGTGCCAGCAGTTTGACGGACACCTTGGTCAAAAACATTCAGTACTTC. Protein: CASSLTDTLVKNIQYF.

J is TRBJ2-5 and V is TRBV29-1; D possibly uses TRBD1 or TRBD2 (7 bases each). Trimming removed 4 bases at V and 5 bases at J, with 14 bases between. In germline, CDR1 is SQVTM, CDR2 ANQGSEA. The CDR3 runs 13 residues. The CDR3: CSVVSGGGETQYF. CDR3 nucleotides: TGCAGCGTTGTTTCAGGGGGGGGTGAGACCCAGTACTTC.

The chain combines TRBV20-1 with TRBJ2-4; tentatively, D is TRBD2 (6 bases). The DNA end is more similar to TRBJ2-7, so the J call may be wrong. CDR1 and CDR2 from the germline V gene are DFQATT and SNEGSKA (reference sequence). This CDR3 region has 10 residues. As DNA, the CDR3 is TGCAGTGCTGGGACTGTCGAGCAGTACTTC. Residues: CSAGTVEQYF.

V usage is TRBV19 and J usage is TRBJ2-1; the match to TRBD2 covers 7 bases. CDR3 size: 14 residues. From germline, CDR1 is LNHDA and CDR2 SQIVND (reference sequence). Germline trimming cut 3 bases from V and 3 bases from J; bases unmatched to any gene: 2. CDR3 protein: CASSMRGNYNEQFF. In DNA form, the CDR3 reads TGTGCCAGTAGTATGCGGGGGAACTACAATGAGCAGTTCTTC.

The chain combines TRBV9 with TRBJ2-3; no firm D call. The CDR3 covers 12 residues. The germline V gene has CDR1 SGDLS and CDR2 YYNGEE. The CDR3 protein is CASASHTDTQYF. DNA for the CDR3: TGTGCTTCGGCCAGCCACACAGATACGCAGTATTTT.